This T cell receptor beta chain was sequenced during a study of shared T cell receptors in the human thymus. Produced via immunoSEQ multiplex PCR; TCRdb's table is partial and in-frame only. This sample has approximately 760,000 clones, with around 85% found just once. This clone was observed once. Deletions cut 10 bases from V and 0 bases from J, with 5 bases between. Germline CDR1 is SNHLY and CDR2 is FYNNEI. CDR3 length: 11 residues. These data also formed part of another study, on human thymus T cells. As that study records: Those donating were healthy Finnish infants in corrective surgery for congenital heart defects. Corrective cardiac operations yielded the resected thymus tissue. Related research reported highly overlapping thymic repertoires among unrelated individuals.

Sequencing was performed on thymocytes. The TCR was taken from a girl under three years old with a congenital heart defect. V is TRBV2 and J is TRBJ2-3; no reliable D call. The CDR3 loop reads CATHSTDTQYF. As DNA, the CDR3 is TGTGCCACCCATAGCACAGATACGCAGTATTTT.